This record covers a single T cell receptor beta chain. The antigen remains undetermined. Germline loops: CDR1 MNHNS, CDR2 SASEGT. The germline V and J ends were trimmed by 2 bases and 0 bases, with 11 bases remaining between them. This CDR3 region has 17 residues. Sequencing used immunoSEQ multiplex PCR; TCRdb keeps in-frame clones, though not all of them. The table lists approximately 41,000 clones, 80% to 95% of them singletons. The data originate from a study of brain T cells in children with intractable seizures. General study points: Absence of clones before surgery may stem from lower sequencing depth. HCMV serostatus was not known, and viral specificity came from CDR3 similarity only.

V gene TRBV6-1 combines with J gene TRBJ2-6; D gene unclear. The receptor comes from a girl aged 2 to 10 with tuberous sclerosis and intractable seizures. The sequencing here drew on peripheral blood, taken at surgery. In nucleotides, the CDR3 is TGTGCCAGCAGTGAACGGGCGCGGTCCTCTGGGGCCAACGTCCTGACTTTC. This sequence encodes CASSERARSSGANVLTF.